This T cell receptor beta chain was sequenced in a study of blood T cells in healthy people across ages. General study points: Estimated diversity that came from one million T cells was considered an underestimate. Possibly, changes in expanded clonotypes were confounded because donor CMV status was unknown. With age, beta diversity per million T cells declined roughly linearly, significantly by about 40.

Primed by a sample-barcoded 5' primer and a J-beta primer mix, a second PCR proceeded for 7 to 11 cycles. Each cDNA molecule carried a tag from a template-switch adaptor that contained 12 random nucleotides. One entry per CDR3 protein results from TCRdb running MiXCR on the 5' RACE reads. The sample records approximately 1,000,000 distinct CDR3 sequences, more than 40% being singletons. Of note for this clonotype: Its target is unknown.

The trim removed 2 bases at V and 14 bases at J, leaving 18 bases unmatched. The CDR3 spans 16 residues. V is TRBV12-3 or TRBV12-4 and J is TRBJ2-3; 8 nucleotides line up with TRBD2. The sequence was obtained from a woman aged 55-70 years in good health. Input material: blood. The CDR3 loop reads CASSLRRLGGGGFMYF. The CDR3, as DNA: TGTGCCAGCAGTTTAAGAAGGCTGGGCGGCGGGGGGTTTATGTATTTT.